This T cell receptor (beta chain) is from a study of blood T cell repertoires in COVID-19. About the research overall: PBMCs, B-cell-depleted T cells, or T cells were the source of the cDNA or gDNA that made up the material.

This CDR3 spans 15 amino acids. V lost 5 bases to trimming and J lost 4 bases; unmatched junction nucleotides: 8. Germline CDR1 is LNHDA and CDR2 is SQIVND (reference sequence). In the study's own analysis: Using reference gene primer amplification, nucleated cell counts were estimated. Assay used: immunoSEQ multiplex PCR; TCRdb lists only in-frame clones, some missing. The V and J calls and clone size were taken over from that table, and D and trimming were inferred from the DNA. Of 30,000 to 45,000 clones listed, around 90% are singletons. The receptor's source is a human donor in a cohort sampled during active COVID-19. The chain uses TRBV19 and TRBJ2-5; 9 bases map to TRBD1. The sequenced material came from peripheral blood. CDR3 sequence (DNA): TGTGCCAGTAGTCATACAGGGGGCTTCGGAGAGACCCAGTACTTC. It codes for CASSHTGGFGETQYF.